The 21 T cell receptor beta chains listed next were all sequenced from one sample in a study of T cells after yellow fever vaccination. From the 5' RACE reads, TCRdb called clonotypes with MiXCR, one entry per CDR3 protein. The table includes roughly 330,000 distinct CDR3 sequences, 6.8% detected once. Sequenced here: PBMCs, sampled roughly 45 days after the first yellow fever vaccination. These receptor sequences come from a young man who received the YFV17D yellow fever vaccine.

The chain combines TRBV15 with TRBJ2-3; TRBD1 might be the D (5 bases). The CDR3 has 16 amino acids. CDR1 is LNHNV, CDR2 YYDKDF, per germline (reference sequence). V was trimmed by 1 base and J by 1 base, leaving 12 bases between them. CDR3 residues: CATSRVGMTGTDTQYF. The CDR3 DNA sequence: TGTGCCACCAGCAGAGTTGGGATGACAGGCACAGATACGCAGTATTTT.

The gene calls are TRBV10-3 and TRBJ2-4; 11 bases fit TRBD1. There are 18 residues in the CDR3. Trimming cost V 2 bases and J 0 bases; bases outside gene matches: 6. Germline V gene data show CDR1 as ENHRY and CDR2 as SYGVKD. CDR3 DNA sequence: TGTGCCATCAGTGAGCGGGGCGGACAGGGGGCAGCCAAAAACATTCAGTACTTC. Translation: CAISERGGQGAAKNIQYF.

The gene calls are TRBV3-1 and TRBJ2-7; 12 bases agree with TRBD2. Germline trimming cut 7 bases from V and 4 bases from J; bases unmatched to any gene: 14. The CDR3 covers 17 residues. Germline V CDR1 and CDR2: LGHDT, YNNKEL (reference sequence). CDR3 sequence: CASTPEGFGLAGYEQYF. The CDR3 nucleotides are TGTGCCAGCACCCCAGAGGGTTTTGGACTAGCGGGATACGAGCAGTACTTC.

In its sample, this clonotype was seen many times. The V and J genes are TRBV7-8 and TRBJ2-7; unclear D gene. Germline lookup yields CDR1 SGHVS and CDR2 FQNEAQ. The CDR3 runs to 13 residues. Trimming left V 5 bases short and J 6 bases short, with 14 bases between. CDR3 protein: CASSPLGYSEQYF. Here the CDR3 DNA reads TGTGCCAGCAGCCCTCTCGGCTACAGCGAGCAGTACTTC.

This clonotype was detected only a few times. The chain combines TRBV20-1 with TRBJ2-2; 13 nucleotides match TRBD2. This CDR3 region has 14 residues. Germline V lookup: CDR1 DFQATT, CDR2 SNEGSKA (reference sequence). Trimming cost V 7 bases and J 7 bases; bases outside gene matches: 6. The CDR3 DNA follows: TGCAGTGTTACCGGGACTAGCGGGGACGGGGAGCTGTTTTTT. Amino acids: CSVTGTSGDGELFF.

This clonotype was detected only a few times. The V call is TRBV7-2, the J call TRBJ2-6, with D unclear. Per the germline V gene, CDR1 is SGHTA and CDR2 is FQGNSA. With 5 bases removed from V and 0 bases from J, the gap between germline ends came to 5 bases. The CDR3 length is 14 residues. In nucleotides, the CDR3 is TGTGCCAGCAGCCCAAACTCTGGGGCCAACGTCCTGACTTTC. This codes for CASSPNSGANVLTF.

The V and J genes are TRBV29-1 and TRBJ2-7, with D hard to call. Looked up from germline, CDR1 is SQVTM and CDR2 is ANQGSEA. The CDR3 extends over 11 amino acids. The germline V and J ends were trimmed by 4 bases and 3 bases, with 7 bases remaining between them. CDR3 coding DNA: TGCAGCGTTGTATTGGGCTACGAGCAGTACTTC. Its protein product is CSVVLGYEQYF.

This clonotype was seen repeatedly, ten times or more. V usage is TRBV5-1 and J usage is TRBJ2-5, with D tentatively TRBD1 (7 bases). This CDR3 contains 15 residues. Deletions cut 6 bases from V and 3 bases from J, with 18 bases between. CDR1 is SGHRS, CDR2 YFSETQ, per germline. Written as DNA, the CDR3 is TGCGCCAGCAAGCAGGGGGGAGTGTTGGAAGAGACCCAGTACTTC. Its translation: CASKQGGVLEETQYF.

This clonotype appeared a few times. The chain combines TRBV11-2 with TRBJ2-1, with 8 bases that match TRBD2. Germline CDR1 SGHAT, CDR2 FQNNGV. The CDR3 contains 14 residues. Losses at the gene ends were 5 bases for V and 7 bases for J; bases not matched to a gene: 7. CDR3 sequence: CASSPRGGLNEQFF. CDR3 nucleotide sequence: TGTGCCAGCAGCCCTCGGGGGGGCCTTAATGAGCAGTTCTTC.

The chain recombines TRBV7-3 with TRBJ2-2; TRBD1 matches 7 bases. V shed 5 bases, J shed 6 bases, and the junction held 6 bases outside the gene matches. The germline gives CDR1 SGHTA, CDR2 FQGTGA. The CDR3 has 14 amino acids. CDR3 nucleotides: TGTGCCAGCAGCCAAACAGGGGCGCCCGGGGAGCTGTTTTTT. Protein sequence: CASSQTGAPGELFF.

In this sample, this clonotype turned up a few times. The chain combines TRBV7-8 with TRBJ2-2; D may be TRBD2 (6 bases). The ends were cut back, 1 base at V and 4 bases at J, with 10 bases in the middle. The germline V gene has CDR1 SGHVS and CDR2 FQNEAQ. This CDR3 is 15 amino acids long. The CDR3 is CASSLVRGGTGELFF. The CDR3 nucleotides read TGTGCCAGCAGCTTAGTTCGGGGAGGCACCGGGGAGCTGTTTTTT.

V gene TRBV7-9 combines with J gene TRBJ1-4; D uncertain. The CDR3 contains 13 residues. From germline, CDR1 is SEHNR and CDR2 FQNEAQ (reference sequence). V was clipped by 4 bases and J by 7 bases, with 10 bases between them. The CDR3: CASSSVKVEKLFF. The CDR3 bases are TGTGCCAGCAGCTCCGTCAAAGTTGAAAAACTGTTTTTT.

On this clonotype itself: A read error is possible here, since a much larger clone lies one base away. The V call is TRBV13, the J call TRBJ2-3; tentatively, D is TRBD1 (7 bases). Germline V gene lookup returns CDR1 PRHDT and CDR2 FYEKMQ (reference sequence). The V end was cut by 7 bases, the J end by 2 bases, with 22 bases between. The CDR3 has 17 residues. CDR3 loop: CASTSRPEGAHTDTQYF. The DNA for the CDR3 is TGTGCCAGCACCTCCCGCCCGGAGGGGGCTCACACAGATACGCAGTATTTT.

The rearrangement joins TRBV7-2 to TRBJ1-5, with D unresolved. Deletions cut 7 bases from V and 3 bases from J, with 13 bases between. This CDR3 has 14 amino acids. CDR1 SGHTA and CDR2 FQGNSA come from the germline V gene. In DNA, the CDR3 is TGTGCCAGCACCCCGTGGGCAGACAATCAGCCCCAGCATTTT. Its protein product is CASTPWADNQPQHF.

The chain recombines TRBV29-1 with TRBJ2-2, with a possible D match to TRBD1 (7 bases). The V gene lost 7 bases and the J gene lost 4 bases, with 13 bases spanning the gap. CDR1 is SQVTM and CDR2 is ANQGSEA in the germline V gene. The CDR3 covers 13 residues. CDR3 in amino acids: CSAPRGVTGELFF. In DNA, the CDR3 is TGCAGCGCACCCAGGGGGGTCACCGGGGAGCTGTTTTTT.

This clonotype has at least ten counts. The gene calls are TRBV4-2 and TRBJ1-5; D remains ambiguous. This CDR3 has 15 amino acids. Per the germline V gene, CDR1 is LGHNA and CDR2 is YNFKEQ. Trimming left V 0 bases short and J 2 bases short, with 8 bases between. In DNA form, the CDR3 reads TGTGCCAGCAGCCAAGATTGGAGGGGCAATCAGCCCCAGCATTTT. Its protein is CASSQDWRGNQPQHF.

J is TRBJ2-2 and V is TRBV4-3; 7 nucleotides align to TRBD1. The CDR3 has 15 residues. The ends lost 0 bases at V and 5 bases at J; junction bases unmatched: 3. Germline V gene data show CDR1 as LGHNA and CDR2 as YSLEER. The CDR3 DNA is TGCGCCAGCAGCCAAGAAGTCAGGGGGACCGGGGAGCTGTTTTTT. Encoded protein: CASSQEVRGTGELFF.

The chain links TRBV6-5 to TRBJ1-4; D may be TRBD1 (5 bases). CDR1 is MNHEY and CDR2 is SVGAGI in the germline V gene. V was shortened by 7 bases and J by 4 bases, with 13 bases between the two germline ends. The CDR3 spans 14 residues. CDR3 coding DNA: TGTGCCAGCAACAACAGGCAGATTAATGAAAAACTGTTTTTT. Translating gives CASNNRQINEKLFF.

This chain uses TRBV7-9 with TRBJ2-7, with a weak D call TRBD2 (6 bases). V shed 5 bases and J shed 3 bases, with 20 bases lying between them. Per germline, CDR1 SEHNR and CDR2 FQNEAQ (reference sequence). This CDR3 has 16 residues. In DNA form, the CDR3 reads TGTGCCAGCAGCCGCGTACCCTACGGGGGAATCTACGAGCAGTACTTC. Protein sequence: CASSRVPYGGIYEQYF.

J is TRBJ2-1 and V is TRBV7-2; TRBD1 matches at 10 bases. The trim removed 4 bases at V and 3 bases at J, leaving 3 bases unmatched. Germline V gives CDR1 SGHTA, CDR2 FQGNSA. CDR3 size: 15 residues. The CDR3 nucleotides are TGTGCCAGCAGCTCCGGGACAGGGGACTACAATGAGCAGTTCTTC. Its translation: CASSSGTGDYNEQFF.

The rearrangement links TRBV5-1 to TRBJ2-1; D is ambiguous. V was clipped by 1 base and J by 1 base, with 9 bases between them. Germline CDR1 reads SGHRS; CDR2 reads YFSETQ. The CDR3 consists of 15 residues. The chain's CDR3 is CASSLWGESYNEQFF. The DNA for the CDR3 is TGCGCCAGCAGCTTGTGGGGTGAATCCTACAATGAGCAGTTCTTC.